This T cell receptor beta chain originates from a study of STAT5B mutations in CD4+ large granular lymphocyte leukemia (dated by TCRdb to 2022 to 2024). Context from the whole study: Among healthy controls, the CDR3 'QG' motif was associated with a particular HLA allele. The study compared the TCRbeta repertoires of patients with CD4+ T-cell large granular lymphocyte leukemia against those of healthy blood donors. The purity of purified fractions was confirmed by flow cytometry on FACSCanto II or FACSVerse to exceed 95% among lymphocytes.

TCRbeta rearrangements were sequenced from genomic DNA using the immunoSEQ assay at survey resolution. Processing in the source paper ran as follows. In the TCR sequencing data, the smallest productive clonotype frequency that could be detected was 2.59 x 10-5. Only productive TCRbeta rearrangements, meaning sequences that were complete and in-frame, were kept for the analyses. Sample clonality was computed as Simpson clonality in the immunoSEQ Analyzer version 3.0. Based on frequency, clones were grouped as very rare, small, medium, large (1-20%) or hyperexpanded (>20%). Generation probabilities were estimated with OLGA 1.2.3, V-gene circos plots were made with VDJtools, specificities were looked up in VDJdb, and CDR3 motifs were identified with GLIPH. The source is immuneACCESS, and TCRdb retained only in-frame sequences with V and J called. Part of the clones is not carried over; for the studies checked, unresolved V genes explain less than half of this, and the remainder is unexplained. V and J calls and clone size are those listed in that table; D and trimming were worked out from the DNA. Across this sample there are about 35,000 clones, with roughly two thirds seen only once. The ten largest make up 1.5% to 2% of the sample.

Overall study results and their limits: Data were not HLA-matched; higher clonality in CD4+ versus CD8+ T-LGLL could reflect the relatively small sample size. TRBV06-family usage was enriched among the top patient clones (8/27) compared with healthy controls (2/35). Greater clonality appeared to be present in CD4-sorted patient repertoires than in healthy CD4+ repertoires, and the difference was retained after the putative leukemic clones were removed. Each patient's main leukemic clonotypes were private, but approximately 27% of these clonotypes showed up at low frequency in the non-leukemic repertoires of other patients.

The healthy controls were 37 blood donors, and the buffy coats of these donors were supplied by the Finnish Red Cross blood service. All TCR-sequenced material derived from peripheral blood: patient blood samples and healthy donor buffy coats. Ficoll-Hypaque gradient centrifugation was used to isolate peripheral blood mononuclear cells. For the healthy controls, CD4+ cells were obtained from buffy coats by magnetic purification. The Gentra Puregene Cell and Tissue kit was used to extract genomic DNA, and a Qubit 2.0 fluorometer was used to measure the amount of genomic DNA. Concerning this clone: What this receptor recognizes is not known. It has no much larger one-base neighbor in the sample; base qualities were not kept.

The CDR3 sequence holds 15 residues, the cysteine and phenylalanine included. The read is trimmed to its CDR3 DNA, 45 bases read in frame from base 1. The junction carries 13 bases between V and J, which are trimmed by 0 bases and 7 bases respectively. The germline V gene (reference sequence) yields SGHNT for CDR1 and YYREEE for CDR2. This TCR was recovered from a human donor in good health. Sequenced: CD4+ T cells from blood buffy coats. This chain joins TRBV5-4 to TRBJ2-2, with TRBD1 perhaps the D gene, on 5 matching bases. The CDR3 has the sequence CASSLGGRDFGELFF. The nucleotides read TGTGCCAGCAGCTTGGGGGGCAGGGATTTCGGGGAGCTGTTTTTT.